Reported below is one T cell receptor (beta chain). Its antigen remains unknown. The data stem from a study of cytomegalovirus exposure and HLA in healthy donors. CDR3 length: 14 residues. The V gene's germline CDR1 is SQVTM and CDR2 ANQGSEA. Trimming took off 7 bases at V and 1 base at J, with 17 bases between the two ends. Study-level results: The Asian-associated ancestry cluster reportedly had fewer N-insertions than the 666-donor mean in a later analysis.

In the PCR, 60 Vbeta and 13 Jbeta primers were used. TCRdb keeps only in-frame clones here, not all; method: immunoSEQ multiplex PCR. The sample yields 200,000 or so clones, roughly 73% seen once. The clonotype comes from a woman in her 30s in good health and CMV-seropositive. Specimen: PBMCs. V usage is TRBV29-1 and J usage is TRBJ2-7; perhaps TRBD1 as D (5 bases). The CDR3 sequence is CSAKMQGSSYEQYF. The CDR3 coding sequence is TGCAGCGCCAAGATGCAGGGATCGTCCTACGAGCAGTACTTC.